The 14 T cell receptor beta chains in this list originate from one sample, sequenced in a study of blood T cells in healthy people across ages. The use of a sample-barcoded 5' primer and a J-beta primer mix characterized a second PCR of roughly 6 to 11 cycles. TCRdb processed the 5' RACE reads anew with MiXCR; each CDR3 protein has one entry. Of about 640,000 distinct CDR3 sequences listed, approximately 59% are singletons. Sequencing used blood. Receptors were obtained from a man aged 55 to 70 in good health.

This chain joins TRBV4-2 and TRBJ2-5, with 8 bases aligning to TRBD2. J lost 5 bases, V lost 0 bases, and 11 bases had no gene match. The length of the CDR3 is 17 residues. Germline V gene data show CDR1 as LGHNA and CDR2 as YNFKEQ. CDR3 loop: CASSQDGGGGPWETQYF. The CDR3 DNA reads TGTGCCAGCAGCCAAGATGGTGGCGGGGGGCCGTGGGAGACCCAGTACTTC.

The chain carries TRBV13 and TRBJ2-1; perhaps TRBD2 as D (6 bases). Per the germline V gene, CDR1 is PRHDT and CDR2 is FYEKMQ (reference sequence). With 5 bases removed from V and 0 bases from J, the gap between germline ends came to 17 bases. This CDR3 has 17 residues. The CDR3 region is CASSHRDSGISYNEQFF. In nucleotides, the CDR3 is TGTGCCAGCAGCCACCGGGACTCGGGTATCTCCTACAATGAGCAGTTCTTC.

The J gene is TRBJ2-1, the V gene TRBV7-2; D remains ambiguous. This CDR3 is 15 amino acids long. The V gene lost 2 bases and the J gene lost 4 bases, with 12 bases spanning the gap. CDR1 is SGHTA and CDR2 is FQGNSA in the germline V gene. In DNA form, the CDR3 reads TGTGCCAGCAGCTTAACGTCACTAAGATACAATGAGCAGTTCTTC. Its protein is CASSLTSLRYNEQFF. Using reference TRBV7-2 and TRBJ2-1 for the parts outside the CDR3, the full variable domain is GAGVSQSPSNKVTEKGKDVELRCDPISGHTALYWYRQSLGQGLEFLIYFQGNSAPDKSGLPSDRFSAERTGGSVSTLTIQRTQQEDSAVYLCASSLTSLRYNEQFFGPGTRLTVL.

This clonotype appeared many times. This chain connects TRBV29-1 to TRBJ2-5; no definite D call. This CDR3 has 12 residues. V gave up 5 bases and J gave up 5 bases, with 12 bases separating them. Germline V gene data show CDR1 as SQVTM and CDR2 as ANQGSEA. This CDR3 reads CSVRKGQETQYF. The CDR3 nucleotides read TGCAGCGTTAGGAAGGGTCAGGAGACCCAGTACTTC.

This clonotype was seen a handful of times. This chain joins TRBV11-2 and TRBJ2-3, with TRBD2 matching over 11 bases. Per the germline V gene, CDR1 is SGHAT and CDR2 is FQNNGV. The CDR3 loop spans 18 amino acids. The ends lost 5 bases at V and 3 bases at J; junction bases unmatched: 13. CDR3 protein: CASSPGLWLAGGTDTQYF. DNA for the CDR3: TGTGCCAGCAGCCCTGGGCTCTGGCTAGCGGGGGGAACAGATACGCAGTATTTT.

This clonotype was recorded only once. V and J are TRBV6-1 and TRBJ1-4; tentatively, D is TRBD1 (6 bases). The CDR3 consists of 14 residues. V lost 3 bases and J lost 16, with 21 bases in between. Germline V gene lookup returns CDR1 MNHNS and CDR2 SASEGT. The CDR3 DNA reads as TGTGCCAGCAGTGATCCCTTGGGGGGGGGCATTTCGTTTTTT. Protein sequence: CASSDPLGGGISFF.

The chain carries TRBV28 and TRBJ2-7, with D maybe TRBD1 (5 bases). Near its end, the DNA agrees better with TRBJ2-4, so the J call may be wrong. The length of the CDR3 is 14 residues. The germline CDR1 and CDR2 sequences are MDHEN and SYDVKM. CDR3 sequence (DNA): TGTGCCAGCAGTCCTTCAGGGTCTTGGAACATTCAGTACTTC. It translates to CASSPSGSWNIQYF.

This clonotype was picked up a small number of times. The chain recombines TRBV20-1 with TRBJ1-4; TRBD1 matches 7 bases. The length of the CDR3 is 16 residues. Germline V gene sequence: CDR1 DFQATT, CDR2 SNEGSKA (reference sequence). The V segment lost 4 bases and the J segment 2 bases; nucleotides outside the gene matches: 10. DNA for the CDR3: TGCAGTGCTAAAGGGACAGCCCGAGGGACTAATGAAAAACTGTTTTTT. Translated, it gives CSAKGTARGTNEKLFF.

A few counts support this clonotype. This chain connects TRBV4-3 to TRBJ2-6; D call uncertain. This CDR3 is built from 14 residues. Deletions cut 0 bases from V and 2 bases from J, with 2 bases between. Germline V gene lookup returns CDR1 LGHNA and CDR2 YSLEER. For the CDR3, the DNA is TGCGCCAGCAGCCAAGATACTGGGGCCAACGTCCTGACTTTC. The encoded protein is CASSQDTGANVLTF.

This clonotype was detected a few times. The chain is built from TRBV28 and TRBJ2-7; TRBD1 aligns across 8 bases. Germline CDR1 MDHEN, CDR2 SYDVKM. There are 13 residues in the CDR3. V lost 6 bases, J lost 10 bases, and 11 bases stayed unmatched. The chain's CDR3 is CASSPYTGGSQYF. CDR3 nucleotides: TGTGCCAGCAGCCCCTACACAGGGGGTTCACAGTACTTC.

The chain uses TRBV28 and TRBJ2-7; 8 bases are shared with TRBD1. CDR1 and CDR2 (germline): MDHEN, SYDVKM. V trimming: 5 bases; J trimming: 10 bases; junction bases outside the gene matches: 13. The CDR3 length is 14 residues. In DNA, the CDR3 is TGTGCCAGCAGTCTTGCGGGACAGGTTAGGGTTCAGTACTTC. The encoded protein is CASSLAGQVRVQYF. The full variable domain, with the rest looked up from reference TRBV28 and TRBJ2-7, is DVKVTQSSRYLVKRTGEKVFLECVQDMDHENMFWYRQDPGLGLRLIYFSYDVKMKEKGDIPEGYSVSREKKERFSLILESASTNQTSMYLCASSLAGQVRVQYFGPGTRLTVT.

The V gene is TRBV2, the J gene TRBJ1-1, with D possibly being TRBD1 (5 bases). Germline V lookup: CDR1 SNHLY, CDR2 FYNNEI. Trimming shortened V by 7 bases and J by 8 bases, and 17 bases separated the two germline ends. There are 13 residues in the CDR3. CDR3 sequence reads: CASTQGTPGEAFF. The CDR3 DNA reads as TGTGCCAGCACCCAGGGAACCCCGGGGGAAGCTTTCTTT. Using reference TRBV2 and TRBJ1-1 for the parts outside the CDR3, the full variable domain is EPEVTQTPSHQVTQMGQEVILRCVPISNHLYFYWYRQILGQKVEFLVSFYNNEISEKSEIFDDQFSVERPDGSNFTLKIRSTKLEDSAMYFCASTQGTPGEAFFGQGTRLTVV.

This chain joins TRBV6-5 and TRBJ1-1; D might be TRBD1 (5 bases). The V and J ends lost 2 bases and 0 bases respectively, with 10 bases between them. Germline loops: CDR1 MNHEY, CDR2 SVGAGI. The CDR3 covers 15 residues. The CDR3 DNA reads as TGTGCCAGCAGTTACGGGGCCGGGGTGAACACTGAAGCTTTCTTT. Protein product: CASSYGAGVNTEAFF.

The V and J genes are TRBV12-3 or TRBV12-4 and TRBJ1-1; D is unclear. The CDR3 totals 13 residues. V lost 8 bases and J lost 5, with 15 bases in between. The chain's CDR3 is CASQIYQTTEAFF. The DNA of the CDR3 is TGTGCCAGCCAAATTTACCAAACGACTGAAGCTTTCTTT.